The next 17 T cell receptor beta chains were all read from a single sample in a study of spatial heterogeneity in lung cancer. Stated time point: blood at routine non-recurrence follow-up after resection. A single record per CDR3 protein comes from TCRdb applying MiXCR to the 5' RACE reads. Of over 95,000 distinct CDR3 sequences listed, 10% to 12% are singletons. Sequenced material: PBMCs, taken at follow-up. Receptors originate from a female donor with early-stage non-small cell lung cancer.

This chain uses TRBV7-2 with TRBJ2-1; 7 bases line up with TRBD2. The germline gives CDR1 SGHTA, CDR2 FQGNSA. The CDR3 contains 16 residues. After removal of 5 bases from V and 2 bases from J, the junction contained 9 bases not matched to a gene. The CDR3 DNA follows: TGTGCCAGCAGCACCCATTCCGGGACTACCTACAATGAGCAGTTCTTC. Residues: CASSTHSGTTYNEQFF.

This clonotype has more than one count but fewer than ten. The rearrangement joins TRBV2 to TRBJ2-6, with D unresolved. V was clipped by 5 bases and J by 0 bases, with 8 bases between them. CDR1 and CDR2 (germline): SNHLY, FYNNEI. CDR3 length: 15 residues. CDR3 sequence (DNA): TGTGCCAGCAGTCGGACGAACTCTGGGGCCAACGTCCTGACTTTC. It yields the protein CASSRTNSGANVLTF.

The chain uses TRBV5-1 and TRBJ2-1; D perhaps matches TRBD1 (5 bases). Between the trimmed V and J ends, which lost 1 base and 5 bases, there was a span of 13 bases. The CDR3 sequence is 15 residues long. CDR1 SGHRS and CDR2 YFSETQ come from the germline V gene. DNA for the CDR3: TGCGCCAGCAGCTTGACCAGGGTTCTCGACAATGAGCAGTTCTTC. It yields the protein CASSLTRVLDNEQFF.

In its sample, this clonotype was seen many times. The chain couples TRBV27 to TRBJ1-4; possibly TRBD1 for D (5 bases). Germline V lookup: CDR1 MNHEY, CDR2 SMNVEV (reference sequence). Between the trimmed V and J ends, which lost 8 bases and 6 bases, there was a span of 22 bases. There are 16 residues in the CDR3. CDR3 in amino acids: CASRNGGLGSDEKLFF. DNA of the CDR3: TGTGCCAGCCGAAATGGGGGACTCGGATCAGATGAAAAACTGTTTTTT.

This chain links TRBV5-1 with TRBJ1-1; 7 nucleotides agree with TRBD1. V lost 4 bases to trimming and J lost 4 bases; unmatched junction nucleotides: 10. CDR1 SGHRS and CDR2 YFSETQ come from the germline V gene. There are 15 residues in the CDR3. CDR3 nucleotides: TGCGCCAGCAGCGGTACAGGGGCAAGGAGCACTGAAGCTTTCTTT. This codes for CASSGTGARSTEAFF.

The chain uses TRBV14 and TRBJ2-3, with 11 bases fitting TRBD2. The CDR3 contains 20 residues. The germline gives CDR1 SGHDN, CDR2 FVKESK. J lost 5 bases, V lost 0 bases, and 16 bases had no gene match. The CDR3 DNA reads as TGTGCCAGCAGCCAAGATAGAGAGGGATCACTAGCGGGAGTTATAGATACGCAGTATTTT. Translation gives CASSQDREGSLAGVIDTQYF.

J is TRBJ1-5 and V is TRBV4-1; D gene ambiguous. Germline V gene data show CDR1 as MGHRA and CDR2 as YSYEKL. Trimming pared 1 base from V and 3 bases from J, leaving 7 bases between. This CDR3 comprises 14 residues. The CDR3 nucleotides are TGCGCCAGCAGCCAAGTTCAGGCCAATCAGCCCCAGCATTTT. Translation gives CASSQVQANQPQHF.

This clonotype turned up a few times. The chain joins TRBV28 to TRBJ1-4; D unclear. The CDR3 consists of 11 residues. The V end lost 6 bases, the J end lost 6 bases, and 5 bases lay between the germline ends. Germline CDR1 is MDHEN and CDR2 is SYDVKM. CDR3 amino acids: CASRDHEKLFF. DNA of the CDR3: TGTGCCAGCAGAGACCATGAAAAACTGTTTTTT.

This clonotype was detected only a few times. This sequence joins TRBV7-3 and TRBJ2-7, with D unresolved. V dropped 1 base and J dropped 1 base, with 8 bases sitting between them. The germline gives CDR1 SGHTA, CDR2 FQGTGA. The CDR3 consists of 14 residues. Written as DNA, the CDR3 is TGTGCCAGCAGCTTAATAGGAATTTCCTACGAGCAGTACGTC. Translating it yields CASSLIGISYEQYV.

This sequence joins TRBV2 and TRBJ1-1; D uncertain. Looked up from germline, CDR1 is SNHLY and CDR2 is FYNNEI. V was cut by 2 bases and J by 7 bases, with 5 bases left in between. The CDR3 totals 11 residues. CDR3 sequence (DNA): TGTGCCAGCAGTGAAACGTATGAAGCTTTCTTT. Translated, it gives CASSETYEAFF.

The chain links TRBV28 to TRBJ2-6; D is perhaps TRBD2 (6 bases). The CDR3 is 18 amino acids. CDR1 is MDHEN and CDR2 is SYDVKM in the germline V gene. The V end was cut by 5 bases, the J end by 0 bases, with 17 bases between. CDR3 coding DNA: TGTGCCAGCAGTGCCTTTCGGGACTCTGTCTCTGGGGCCAACGTCCTGACTTTC. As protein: CASSAFRDSVSGANVLTF.

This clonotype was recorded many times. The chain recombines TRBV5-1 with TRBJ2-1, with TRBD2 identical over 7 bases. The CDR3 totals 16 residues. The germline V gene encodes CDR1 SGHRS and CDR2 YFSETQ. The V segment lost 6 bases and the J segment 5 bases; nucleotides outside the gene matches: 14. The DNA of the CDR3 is TGCGCCAGCAATGAATGGGCGGGAGTGCCGGACAATGAGCAGTTCTTC. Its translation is CASNEWAGVPDNEQFF.

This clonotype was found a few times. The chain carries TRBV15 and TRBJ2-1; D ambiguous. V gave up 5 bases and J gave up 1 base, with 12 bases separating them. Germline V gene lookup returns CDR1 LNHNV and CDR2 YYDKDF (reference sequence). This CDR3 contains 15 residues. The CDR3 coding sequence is TGTGCCACCAGCCCTCGGTTGGCATCCTACAATGAGCAGTTCTTC. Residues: CATSPRLASYNEQFF.

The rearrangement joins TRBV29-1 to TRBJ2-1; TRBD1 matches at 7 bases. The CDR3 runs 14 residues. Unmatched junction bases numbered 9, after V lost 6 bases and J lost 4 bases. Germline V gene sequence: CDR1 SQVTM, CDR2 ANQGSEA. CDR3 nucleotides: TGCAGCGTGCCGCAGGGGGTAGGATACAATGAGCAGTTCTTC. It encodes CSVPQGVGYNEQFF.

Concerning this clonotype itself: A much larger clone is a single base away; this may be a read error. CDR3 sequence (DNA): TGTGTCAGCAGTTACTCTAAGTTGGGCAATCAGCCCCAGCATTTT. Translating it yields CVSSYSKLGNQPQHF. J is TRBJ1-5 and V is TRBV6-5, with D hard to call. The CDR3 covers 15 residues. From germline, CDR1 is MNHEY and CDR2 SVGAGI.

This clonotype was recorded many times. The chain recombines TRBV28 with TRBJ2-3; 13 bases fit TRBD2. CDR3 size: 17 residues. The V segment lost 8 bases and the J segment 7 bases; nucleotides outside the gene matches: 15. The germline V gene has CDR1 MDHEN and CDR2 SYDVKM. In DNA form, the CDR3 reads TGTGCCAGCTCCGGGGGGACTAGCGGGGTTCCCCCATATACGCAGTATTTT. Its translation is CASSGGTSGVPPYTQYF.

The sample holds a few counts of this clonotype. CDR3 residues: CASSWGQAFGYTF. In nucleotides, the CDR3 is TGCGCCAGCAGCTGGGGGCAGGCCTTCGGCTACACCTTC. This chain uses TRBV5-1 with TRBJ1-2, with D perhaps matching TRBD1 (6 bases). The germline V gene has CDR1 SGHRS and CDR2 YFSETQ. The CDR3 is 13 residues long. Trimming cost V 3 bases and J 8 bases, with 14 bases left between them. The variable domain in full, with the rest retrieved from reference TRBV5-1 and TRBJ1-2, is KAGVTQTPRYLIKTRGQQVTLSCSPISGHRSVSWYQQTPGQGLQFLFEYFSETQRNKGNFPGRFSGRQFSNSRSEMNVSTLELGDSALYLCASSWGQAFGYTFGSGTRLTVV.